This T cell receptor (beta chain) derives from a study of cytomegalovirus exposure and HLA in healthy donors (dated 2017 in TCRdb). For the study in its entirety: An earlier analysis of approximately 550 of the donors reported approximately 300 Gb of sequence data and more than 90 million unique TCR beta sequences from about 179 million T cells. Roughly 300 gigabases of sequencing data and tens of millions of unique TCR sequences were included in an early release covering around 650 HLA-typed donors. The aim of the study was to test whether cataloging public T cell receptors could identify signatures of past pathogen exposure. Both class I and class II loci were covered by HLA typing, at four-digit resolution. In an earlier analysis of more than 550 of the donors, high-throughput TCR beta sequencing was used to judge whether each TCR beta V gene segment behaved as functional or pseudogenic. The study combined high-throughput TCR immunosequencing, statistical association of individual TCRs with disease status, and machine learning to predict cytomegalovirus infection status. Typing coverage differed by locus: A, B, C, DRB1 and DQB1 were typed in roughly 629-630 donors, DQA1 in approximately 520, DPA1 in 600 to 610, and DPB1 in 472. Because of strong linkage in the cohort, 5 or 6 DR-DQ haplotypes were treated as single units for association and clustering. Rather than using new phenotypic data, the later analysis identified candidate immune exposures from TCR beta sequences and from how often those sequences occurred across donors. The genetic ancestry cluster associated with self-reported Caucasian donors included roughly four fifths of the roughly 390 genotyped donors. Among over 350 genotyped donors of the cohort, an average of 235,054 unique TCR beta nucleotide sequences were sequenced per donor, roughly 20% of them non-productive. All discovery cohort repertoires had been generated using a single sequencing platform. A separate validation cohort of more than 100 different subjects was used in addition to the roughly 670-subject first cohort. The study used immunosequencing to profile the T cell repertoires of some 600 subjects and linked those repertoires to cytomegalovirus serostatus. Alongside the repertoire data, information on donor age, sex, ethnicity and CMV serostatus was compiled. Genome-wide SNP genotypes for about three fifths of the roughly 670 donors were used in a later genetic analysis, which treated that subset as a discovery cohort. To study patterns of TCR occurrence, a later analysis re-analyzed previously published TCR beta repertoires from 666 donors and added high-resolution HLA genotyping.

This clone has a single count. Its target antigen remains unknown. No per-base quality is available; no much larger clone lies one base away. Libraries were built with the immunoSEQ multiplex PCR assay. For the multiplex PCR, a mixture combining 60 forward primers for TCR Vbeta segments and 13 reverse primers for TCR Jbeta segments was used. The CDR3 region of rearranged TCR beta genes was amplified from genomic DNA by a multiplex PCR assay. On the Illumina HiSeq System, the amplified TCR beta libraries were sequenced as 87-base-pair reads. Concerning the study's data processing: A later analysis tallied roughly 78 million unique TCR beta chains across the approximately 670 repertoires, and around 10 million of those chains were shared by two or more donors. To remove PCR and sequencing errors, raw reads were error-corrected and collapsed into unique sequences using a nearest-neighbor algorithm that merged closely related sequences. V, D and J gene segments were assigned by aligning CDR3 sequences to IMGT reference sequences. Each retained sequence needed at least a six-nucleotide match to both a V gene segment and a J gene segment. A rearrangement was called productive if the CDR3 had no stop codons and remained in frame with V and J, and every other rearrangement was called non-productive. Following IMGT convention, CDR3 was defined as the stretch from the second conserved V-encoded cysteine up to the conserved J-encoded phenylalanine. The earlier analysis of 450 to 750 of the donors excluded any sequence lacking an unambiguous match to a single V gene segment. An earlier analysis of some 500 of the donors classified V segments as functional when productive rearrangements were above 56.7% and as segregating when the standard deviation between donors was above 5%. A statistical classification framework was built for diagnosing cytomegalovirus status from the catalog of TCR beta chain sequences. A later analysis assigned V and J genes by comparing TCR nucleotide sequences with IMGT/GENE-DB human TR gene sequences. The TCRdist pipeline was used in a later analysis to assign CDR3 sequences and most-parsimonious VDJ recombination scenarios. A later analysis defined each TCR beta chain by its CDR3 amino acid sequence plus V-gene family, and excluded reads lacking a unique V-gene family. A later analysis removed 550 to 700 highly shared, low-generation-probability nucleotide sequences to deal with suspected cross-contamination and a sequencing artifact. A later analysis calculated a clonal expansion index for each public chain from normalized within-repertoire ranks of inferred template counts. A later analysis computed generation probabilities with a VDJ recombination model fitted to out-of-frame rearrangements, and checked the results against IGoR. A later analysis scored TCR-TCR, TCR-HLA and TCR-CMV co-occurrence with hypergeometric tests, applying a repertoire-size bias correction to TCR pairs. False discovery rates were estimated in a later analysis by permuting HLA or CMV assignments 20 times. In a later analysis, co-occurring TCRs were grouped using DBSCAN, with TCRdist sequence similarity added in when clustering inside HLA-allele-positive subsets. Co-occurrence clustering excluded repertoires with fewer than 30,000 or more than 120,000 public chains, plus five with anomalous nucleotide sharing. TCRdb's version of the immuneACCESS table is confined to in-frame rearrangements and falls short of the full clone set. An unresolved V gene accounts for under half of the shortfall where checked; the remainder is of unknown origin. D and trimming were read from the DNA, whereas the V and J calls and clone size are those reported in that table. The sample records 40,000 to 50,000 clones, 72% of which are singletons. Together, the top ten hold about 6% of the sample.

At the junction V is shortened by 9 bases and J by 3 bases, with 15 bases in between. As encoded in the germline V gene, CDR1 is WSHSY while CDR2 is SAAADI. From the cysteine up to the phenylalanine, the CDR3 has a length of 14 residues. The only DNA kept is the CDR3, 42 bases in frame from the first base. General findings and caveats noted by the study authors: In a later analysis, HLA-associated TCR beta chains showed more clonal expansion and lower generation probabilities than non-associated chains that were equally common. The classifier was reported to diagnose cytomegalovirus status with high specificity and sensitivity in both the original cohort and the validation cohort. In an earlier analysis of 450 to 750 of the donors, most TCR beta V segments appeared in productive rearrangements about 87% or about 30% of the time, broadly matching IMGT annotations. A later genetic analysis associated a missense DCLRE1C variant with V-gene and J-gene trimming of TCR beta chains, and an independent cohort replicated the association. Sequencing depth was assumed to be roughly uniform across donors in the presence/absence analyses, though that assumption may not hold. A cluster of highly shared sequence variants was judged likely to be a technical artifact of the sequencing pipeline. Most TCR sequences were observed very rarely across donors, whereas some public TCRs were present in many individuals. A later analysis reported that several top co-occurrence clusters appeared linked to parvovirus B19, influenza, CMV and Epstein-Barr virus. This cohort had only TCR beta chains sequenced, and the lack of alpha or paired-chain data limited which features could be detected. CMV serostatus was the only immune exposure information available for the cohort. According to a later genetic analysis, donors in an Asian-associated ancestry cluster had fewer N-insertions in productive TCRs than the approximately 690-donor mean. Because the 87-base-pair reads could not distinguish some IMGT-functional V segments, including TRBV6-2 and TRBV6-3, those segments were excluded. According to a later analysis, most CMV-associated TCR beta chains appeared to be HLA-restricted, and the HLA associations seemed to be driven largely by CMV exposure. The earlier analysis of approximately 540 of the donors excluded 15 to 20 rarely observed V segments, including chromosome 9 orphons, because counts were too low. According to a later analysis, TCR association rates differed among HLA loci, with DRB1 alleles showing the most associated TCRs and HLA-C alleles showing the fewest. Linkage disequilibrium might explain the correlated functional status among segregating V segments, but an unknown experimental factor could not be excluded. A later analysis associated 16,951 TCR beta sequences with specific HLA alleles at a false discovery rate of 0.05. In the study, some 160 TCR beta chains were listed as associated with cytomegalovirus. Strong co-occurrence of HLA alleles, especially DR and DQ, made assigning TCR associations to individual alleles difficult. A further reported finding was that TCR beta sequences accurately predicted the HLA-A and HLA-B alleles for most subjects in the first cohort. A few of the identified cytomegalovirus-associated TCR beta chains were confirmed in vitro to be specific for cytomegalovirus antigens. Because some donors lacked HLA typing at each locus, the association tests relied only on the typed subset. The authors suggested that the approach could potentially be extended to other disease states and immunological phenotypes.

The cohort comprised some 700 healthy bone marrow donors. At the time of sampling, all cohort members were nominally healthy, though unrecorded immune exposures were likely present. The donor was CMV seronegative and was included in the group of a few hundred seronegative cohort members. A peripheral blood sample was provided by each donor, and peripheral blood mononuclear cells were used for TCR beta sequencing. Genomic DNA was extracted from the blood cell samples with the Qiagen DNeasy Blood Extraction Kit. Recombination linked TRBV10-2 to TRBJ2-1, with TRBD2 perhaps the D gene, on 7 matching bases. Sequenced: PBMCs. The clonotype originates from a man aged 25 to 45 in good health and CMV-seronegative. The sequenced DNA is TGCGCCAGATCGAGCGGGACAAACTACAATGAGCAGTTCTTC. This yields the protein CARSSGTNYNEQFF.